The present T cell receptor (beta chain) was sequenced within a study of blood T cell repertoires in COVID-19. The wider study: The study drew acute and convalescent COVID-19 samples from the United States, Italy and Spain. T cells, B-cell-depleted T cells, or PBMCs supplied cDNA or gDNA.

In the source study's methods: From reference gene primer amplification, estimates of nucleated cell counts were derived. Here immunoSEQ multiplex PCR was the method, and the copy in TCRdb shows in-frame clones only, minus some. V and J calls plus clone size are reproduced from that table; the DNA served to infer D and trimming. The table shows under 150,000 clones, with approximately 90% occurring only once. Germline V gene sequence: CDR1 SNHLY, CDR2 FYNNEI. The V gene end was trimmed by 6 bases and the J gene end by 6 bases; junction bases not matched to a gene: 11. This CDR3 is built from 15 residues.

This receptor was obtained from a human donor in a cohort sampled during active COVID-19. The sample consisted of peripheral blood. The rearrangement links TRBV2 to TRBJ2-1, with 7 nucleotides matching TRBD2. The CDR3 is CASRAEPGRVNEQFF. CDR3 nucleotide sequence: TGTGCCAGCAGGGCCGAACCGGGGAGGGTCAATGAGCAGTTCTTC.